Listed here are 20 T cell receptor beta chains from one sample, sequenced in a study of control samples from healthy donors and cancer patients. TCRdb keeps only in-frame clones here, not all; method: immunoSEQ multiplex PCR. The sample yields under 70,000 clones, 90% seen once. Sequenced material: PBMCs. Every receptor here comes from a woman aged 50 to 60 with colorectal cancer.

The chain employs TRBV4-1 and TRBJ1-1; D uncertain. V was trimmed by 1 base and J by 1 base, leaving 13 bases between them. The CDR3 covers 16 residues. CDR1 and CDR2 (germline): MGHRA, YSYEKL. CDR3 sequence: CASSQVGSQSNTEAFF. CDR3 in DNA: TGCGCCAGCAGCCAAGTGGGGAGTCAGTCGAACACTGAAGCTTTCTTT.

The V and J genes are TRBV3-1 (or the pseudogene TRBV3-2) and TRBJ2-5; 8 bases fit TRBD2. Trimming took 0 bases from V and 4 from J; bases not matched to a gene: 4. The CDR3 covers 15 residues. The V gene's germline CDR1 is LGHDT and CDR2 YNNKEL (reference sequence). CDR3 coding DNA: TGTGCCAGCAGCCAAGATGTCCGGGAGGGAGAGACCCAGTACTTC. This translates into CASSQDVREGETQYF.

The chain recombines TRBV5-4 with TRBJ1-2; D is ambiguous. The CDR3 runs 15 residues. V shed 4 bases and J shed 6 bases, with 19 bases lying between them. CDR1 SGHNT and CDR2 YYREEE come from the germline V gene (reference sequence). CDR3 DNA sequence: TGTGCCAGCAGCGCGGCCGGCAGAAGAGAGGATGGCTACACCTTC. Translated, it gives CASSAAGRREDGYTF.

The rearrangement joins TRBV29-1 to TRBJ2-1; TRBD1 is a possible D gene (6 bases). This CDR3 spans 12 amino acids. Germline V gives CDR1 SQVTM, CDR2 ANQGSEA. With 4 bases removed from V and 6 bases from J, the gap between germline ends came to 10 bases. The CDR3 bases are TGCAGCGTTGTTTACAGGGCCAATGAGCAGTTCTTC. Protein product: CSVVYRANEQFF.

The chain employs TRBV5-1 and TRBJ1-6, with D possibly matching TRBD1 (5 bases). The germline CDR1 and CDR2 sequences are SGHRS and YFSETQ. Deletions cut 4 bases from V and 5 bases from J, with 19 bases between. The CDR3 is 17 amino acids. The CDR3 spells CASSSGRNQGNNSPLHF. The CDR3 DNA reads TGCGCCAGCAGCAGCGGGCGGAATCAGGGAAATAATTCACCCCTCCACTTT.

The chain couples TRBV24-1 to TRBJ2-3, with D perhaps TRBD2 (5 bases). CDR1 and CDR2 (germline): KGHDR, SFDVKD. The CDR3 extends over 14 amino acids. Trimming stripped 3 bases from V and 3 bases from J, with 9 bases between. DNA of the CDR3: TGTGCCACCAGTGATATTATAGCGACAGATACGCAGTATTTT. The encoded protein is CATSDIIATDTQYF.

The CDR3: CASSLPPLPEQFF. CDR3 bases: TGTGCCAGTAGTCTCCCCCCCCTGCCTGAGCAGTTCTTC. The chain combines TRBV19 with TRBJ2-1; the D is unclear. Trimming stripped 5 bases from V and 9 bases from J, with 14 bases between. Germline CDR1 and CDR2: LNHDA and SQIVND (reference sequence). The length of the CDR3 is 13 residues. Full variable domain (outside the CDR3, taken from reference TRBV19 and TRBJ2-1): DGGITQSPKYLFRKEGQNVTLSCEQNLNHDAMYWYRQDPGQGLRLIYYSQIVNDFQKGDIAEGYSVSREKKESFPLTVTSAQKNPTAFYLCASSLPPLPEQFFGPGTRLTVL.

The CDR3 coding sequence is TGCGCCAGCAGTGATGCCCGGGGACGCTCCTACGAGCAGTACTTC. Amino acid sequence: CASSDARGRSYEQYF. This chain links TRBV10-1 with TRBJ2-7; D assignment may be TRBD1 or TRBD2 (5 bases each). Trimming removed 3 bases from V and 0 bases from J, with 12 bases in between. The CDR3 runs to 15 residues. The germline gives CDR1 WNHNN, CDR2 SYGVQD (reference sequence).

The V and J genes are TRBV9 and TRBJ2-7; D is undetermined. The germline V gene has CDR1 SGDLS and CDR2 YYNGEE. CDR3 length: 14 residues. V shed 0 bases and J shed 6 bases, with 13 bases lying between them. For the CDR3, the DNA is TGTGCCAGCAGCGTAGATAGGACGAACGGCGAGCAGTACTTC. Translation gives CASSVDRTNGEQYF.

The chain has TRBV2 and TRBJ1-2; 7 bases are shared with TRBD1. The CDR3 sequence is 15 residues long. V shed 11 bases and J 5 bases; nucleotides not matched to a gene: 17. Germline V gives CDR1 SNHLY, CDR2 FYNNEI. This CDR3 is CAGWAEGQAVYGYTF. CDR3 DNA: TGTGCCGGATGGGCGGAAGGACAGGCCGTATATGGCTACACCTTC.

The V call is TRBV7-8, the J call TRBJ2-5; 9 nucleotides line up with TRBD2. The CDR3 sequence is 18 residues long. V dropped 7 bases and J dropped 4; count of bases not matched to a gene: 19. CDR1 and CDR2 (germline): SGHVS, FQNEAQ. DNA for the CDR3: TGTGCCAGCACCAAACCTTCGGTAATAGCGGGAGAAACAGAGACCCAGTACTTC. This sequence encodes CASTKPSVIAGETETQYF.

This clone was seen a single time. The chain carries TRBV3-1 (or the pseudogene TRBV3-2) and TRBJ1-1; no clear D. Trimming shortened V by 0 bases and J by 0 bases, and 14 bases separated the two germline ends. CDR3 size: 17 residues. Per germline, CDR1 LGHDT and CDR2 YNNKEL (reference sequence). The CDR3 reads CASSQELTSRMNTEAFF. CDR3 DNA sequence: TGTGCCAGCAGCCAAGAGTTAACGTCTCGAATGAACACTGAAGCTTTCTTT.

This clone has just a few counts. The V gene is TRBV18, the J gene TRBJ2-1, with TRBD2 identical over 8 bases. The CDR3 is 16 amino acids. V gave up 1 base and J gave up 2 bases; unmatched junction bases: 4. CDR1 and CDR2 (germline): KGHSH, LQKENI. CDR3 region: CASSPRAGGPYNEQFF. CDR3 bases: TGTGCCAGCTCACCACGCGCGGGAGGCCCCTACAATGAGCAGTTCTTC.

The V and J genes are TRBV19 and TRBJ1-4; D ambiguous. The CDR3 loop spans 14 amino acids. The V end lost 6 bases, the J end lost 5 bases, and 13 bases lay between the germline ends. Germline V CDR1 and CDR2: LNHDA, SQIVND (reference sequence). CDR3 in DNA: TGTGCCAGTAGGAGCGCAAGCTACAATGAAAAACTGTTTTTT. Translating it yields CASRSASYNEKLFF.

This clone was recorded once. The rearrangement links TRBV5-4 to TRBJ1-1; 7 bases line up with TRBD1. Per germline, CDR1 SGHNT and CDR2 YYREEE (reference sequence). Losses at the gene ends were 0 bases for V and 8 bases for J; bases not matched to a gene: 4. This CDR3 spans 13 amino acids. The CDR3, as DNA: TGTGCCAGCAGCTTGGGCAGGGGGACCGAAGCTTTCTTT. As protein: CASSLGRGTEAFF.

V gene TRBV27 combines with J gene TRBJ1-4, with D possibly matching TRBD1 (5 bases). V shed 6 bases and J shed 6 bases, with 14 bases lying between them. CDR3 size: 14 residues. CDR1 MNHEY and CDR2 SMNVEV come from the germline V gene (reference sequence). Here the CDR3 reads CASRRQSKDEKLFF. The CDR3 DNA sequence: TGTGCCAGCAGAAGACAGTCAAAGGATGAAAAACTGTTTTTT.

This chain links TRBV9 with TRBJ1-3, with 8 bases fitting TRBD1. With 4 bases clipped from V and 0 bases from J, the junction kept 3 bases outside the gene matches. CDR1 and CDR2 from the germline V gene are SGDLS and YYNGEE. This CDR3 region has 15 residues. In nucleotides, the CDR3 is TGTGCCAGCAGCATGACAGGGGACTCTGGAAACACCATATATTTT. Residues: CASSMTGDSGNTIYF.

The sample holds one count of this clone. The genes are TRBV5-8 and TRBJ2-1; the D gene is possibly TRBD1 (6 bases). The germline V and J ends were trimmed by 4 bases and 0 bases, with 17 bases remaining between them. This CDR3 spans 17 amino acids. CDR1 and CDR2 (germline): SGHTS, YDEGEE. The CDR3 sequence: CASSGPGQGSSYNEQFF. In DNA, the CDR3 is TGTGCCAGCAGCGGACCGGGACAAGGGAGCTCCTACAATGAGCAGTTCTTC. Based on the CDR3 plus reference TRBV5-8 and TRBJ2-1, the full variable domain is EAGVTQSPTHLIKTRGQQATLRCSPISGHTSVYWYQQALGLGLQFLLWYDEGEERNRGNFPPRFSGRQFPNYSSELNVNALELEDSALYLCASSGPGQGSSYNEQFFGPGTRLTVL.

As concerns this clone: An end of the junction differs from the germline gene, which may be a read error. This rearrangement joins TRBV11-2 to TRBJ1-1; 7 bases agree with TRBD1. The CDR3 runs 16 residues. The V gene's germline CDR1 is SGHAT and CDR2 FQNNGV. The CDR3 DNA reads TGTGCCAGCAACTTACGATTACTTGAGGGGGCGCCTCGGGCTTTCTTT. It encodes CASNLRLLEGAPRAFF.

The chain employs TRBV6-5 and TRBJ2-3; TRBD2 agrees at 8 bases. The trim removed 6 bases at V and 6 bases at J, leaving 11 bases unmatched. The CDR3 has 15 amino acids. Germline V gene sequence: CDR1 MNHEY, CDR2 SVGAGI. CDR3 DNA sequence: TGTGCCAGCAGACCACATAGCGGGGACGGGGATACGCAGTATTTT. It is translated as CASRPHSGDGDTQYF.